The 17 T cell receptor beta chains below come from one sample, sequenced in a study of T cells in localized non-small cell lung cancer. Data came from immunoSEQ multiplex PCR; TCRdb stores just in-frame clones and leaves some out. The repertoire holds approximately 47,000 clones, with around 86% as singletons. The input for sequencing was PBMCs, taken before any cancer treatment. The receptor source for this set is a man aged 40-75 years with stage II lung adenocarcinoma.

This chain links TRBV5-1 with TRBJ2-7; 9 nucleotides match TRBD2. Germline values: CDR1 SGHRS, CDR2 YFSETQ. The V segment lost 0 bases and the J segment 5 bases; nucleotides outside the gene matches: 9. The CDR3 consists of 16 residues. CDR3 DNA: TGCGCCAGCAGCTTGGATGGGCTAGCGGGGAACAACGAGCAGTACTTC. Protein sequence: CASSLDGLAGNNEQYF.

This sequence joins TRBV6-1 and TRBJ2-3, with D possibly being TRBD1 or TRBD2 (5 bases each). With 10 bases removed from V and 2 bases from J, the gap between germline ends came to 13 bases. Germline V gene lookup returns CDR1 MNHNS and CDR2 SASEGT. The CDR3 extends over 13 amino acids. The CDR3 DNA follows: TGTGCCACTCTGGGGACGCACACAGATACGCAGTATTTT. Translating it yields CATLGTHTDTQYF.

This clone was seen a handful of times. The gene calls are TRBV19 and TRBJ1-1; D not resolved. The CDR3 consists of 14 residues. Deletions cut 5 bases from V and 0 bases from J, with 10 bases between. The V gene's germline CDR1 is LNHDA and CDR2 SQIVND (reference sequence). The CDR3: CASSEGRLNTEAFF. CDR3 DNA: TGTGCCAGTAGTGAGGGCAGACTGAACACTGAAGCTTTCTTT. The variable domain in full, completed from reference TRBV19 and TRBJ1-1, reads DGGITQSPKYLFRKEGQNVTLSCEQNLNHDAMYWYRQDPGQGLRLIYYSQIVNDFQKGDIAEGYSVSREKKESFPLTVTSAQKNPTAFYLCASSEGRLNTEAFFGQGTRLTVV.

The chain is built from TRBV7-9 and TRBJ1-3; D may be TRBD1 (5 bases). CDR3 length equals 16 residues. Looked up from germline, CDR1 is SEHNR and CDR2 is FQNEAQ (reference sequence). Trimming removed 5 bases from V and 0 bases from J, with 14 bases in between. The CDR3 loop reads CASSLEGLNSGNTIYF. CDR3 sequence (DNA): TGTGCCAGCAGCCTCGAGGGACTGAACTCTGGAAACACCATATATTTT. The full variable domain, its missing parts supplied by reference TRBV7-9 and TRBJ1-3, is DTGVSQNPRHKITKRGQNVTFRCDPISEHNRLYWYRQTLGQGPEFLTYFQNEAQLEKSRLLSDRFSAERPKGSFSTLEIQRTEQGDSAMYLCASSLEGLNSGNTIYFGEGSWLTVV.

The V call is TRBV5-6, the J call TRBJ2-7; TRBD1 is a possible D gene (6 bases). This CDR3 is built from 15 residues. Germline CDR1 and CDR2: SGHDT and YYEEEE. Trimming removed 1 base at V and 1 base at J, with 12 bases between. CDR3 in amino acids: CASSLSPGQSYEQYF. The DNA of the CDR3 is TGTGCCAGCAGCTTGTCCCCCGGACAGTCCTACGAGCAGTACTTC. Drawing the rest from reference TRBV5-6 and TRBJ2-7, the complete variable domain is DAGVTQSPTHLIKTRGQQVTLRCSPKSGHDTVSWYQQALGQGPQFIFQYYEEEERQRGNFPDRFSGHQFPNYSSELNVNALLLGDSALYLCASSLSPGQSYEQYFGPGTRLTVT.

The V call is TRBV9, the J call TRBJ2-6, with 10 positions matching TRBD1. Germline CDR1 is SGDLS and CDR2 is YYNGEE. The CDR3 sequence is 18 residues long. V was pared by 0 bases and J by 2 bases, with 5 bases of the junction left unmatched. The CDR3 loop is CASSVGRTGGTGANVLTF. CDR3 DNA: TGTGCCAGCAGCGTAGGTAGGACAGGGGGAACTGGGGCCAACGTCCTGACTTTC.

This chain links TRBV5-4 with TRBJ1-3; D ambiguous. The CDR3 is made up of 14 amino acids. The germline V and J ends were trimmed by 0 bases and 3 bases, with 7 bases remaining between them. CDR1 is SGHNT, CDR2 YYREEE, per germline (reference sequence). The DNA for the CDR3 is TGTGCCAGCAGCTTGGACTGGGATGGAAACACCATATATTTT. It codes for CASSLDWDGNTIYF.

This clone was found once. V usage is TRBV6-1 and J usage is TRBJ2-6; D is unresolved. Germline V gives CDR1 MNHNS, CDR2 SASEGT. This CDR3 region has 14 residues. Trimming pared 3 bases from V and 4 bases from J, leaving 7 bases between. The CDR3 loop reads CASSDAWGANVLTF. In DNA form, the CDR3 reads TGTGCCAGCAGTGATGCTTGGGGGGCCAACGTCCTGACTTTC.

The chain has TRBV29-1 and TRBJ2-3; perhaps TRBD1 as D (5 bases). The CDR3 consists of 14 residues. CDR1 is SQVTM and CDR2 is ANQGSEA in the germline V gene. Trimming took off 3 bases at V and 2 bases at J, with 12 bases between the two ends. This CDR3 reads CSVEQGGNTDTQYF. Written as DNA, the CDR3 is TGCAGCGTTGAGCAGGGCGGAAACACAGATACGCAGTATTTT.

This sequence joins TRBV6-1 and TRBJ1-2, with D tentatively TRBD1 (5 bases). In germline, CDR1 is MNHNS, CDR2 SASEGT. The length of the CDR3 is 14 residues. Trimming took 3 bases from V and 6 from J, leaving 14 bases between them. The CDR3, as DNA: TGTGCCAGCAGTGATTCCGGGACCTCGCATGGCTACACCTTC. Its protein is CASSDSGTSHGYTF.

The chain combines TRBV18 with TRBJ2-2; D might be TRBD2 (5 bases). The V end lost 2 bases, the J end lost 3 bases, and 16 bases lay between the germline ends. This CDR3 is 17 amino acids long. Germline CDR1 KGHSH, CDR2 LQKENI. The CDR3 nucleotides read TGTGCCAGCTCACCATGGCCACTCGACGGGGACACCGGGGAGCTGTTTTTT. It yields the protein CASSPWPLDGDTGELFF.

The V gene is TRBV5-1, the J gene TRBJ1-2, with D tentatively TRBD1 (5 bases). This CDR3 spans 16 amino acids. V was shortened by 4 bases and J by 2 bases, with 18 bases between the two germline ends. The germline V gene encodes CDR1 SGHRS and CDR2 YFSETQ. Here the CDR3 reads CASSQIPRDLNYGYTF. The CDR3 coding sequence is TGCGCCAGCAGCCAAATACCTCGGGACCTAAACTATGGCTACACCTTC.

The genes are TRBV2 and TRBJ1-6; TRBD1 might be the D (5 bases). V lost 2 bases to trimming and J lost 1 base, with 12 bases between them. The germline gives CDR1 SNHLY, CDR2 FYNNEI. This CDR3 has 17 amino acids. The CDR3 region is CASSESGLMSYNSPLHF. As DNA, the CDR3 is TGTGCCAGCAGTGAATCAGGGCTGATGTCCTATAATTCACCCCTCCACTTT.

This chain connects TRBV7-6 to TRBJ1-1, with 7 bases fitting TRBD1. V was pared by 5 bases and J by 6 bases, with 12 bases of the junction left unmatched. The germline gives CDR1 SGHVS, CDR2 FNYEAQ. The CDR3 runs to 15 residues. CDR3 DNA sequence: TGTGCCAGCAGCCCCGTGGGGGTGACAGGGCCTGAAGCTTTCTTT. The encoded protein is CASSPVGVTGPEAFF.

The chain uses TRBV2 and TRBJ2-1, with D possibly TRBD2 on 7 matching bases. The V end lost 5 bases, the J end lost 10 bases, and 15 bases lay between the germline ends. The CDR3 runs 13 residues. The germline V gene has CDR1 SNHLY and CDR2 FYNNEI. The CDR3 region is CASSTRGGTEQFF. The CDR3 bases are TGTGCCAGCAGTACTAGGGGAGGGACAGAGCAGTTCTTC.

This clone occurred once. The V call is TRBV5-5, the J call TRBJ2-7, with 8 bases fitting TRBD1. The CDR3 contains 15 residues. Germline V gene sequence: CDR1 SGHKS, CDR2 YYEKEE (reference sequence). J lost 3 bases, V lost 0 bases, and 5 bases had no gene match. The CDR3 sequence: CASSLAVGQGYEQYV. CDR3 coding DNA: TGTGCCAGCAGCTTGGCCGTTGGACAGGGCTACGAGCAGTACGTC.

This chain joins TRBV9 and TRBJ1-3; D unclear. Germline V lookup: CDR1 SGDLS, CDR2 YYNGEE. The length of the CDR3 is 15 residues. Trimming removed 4 bases at V and 1 base at J, with 12 bases between. CDR3 DNA: TGTGCCAGCAGCCTAAATGGAGGTTCTGGAAACACCATATATTTT. Translation gives CASSLNGGSGNTIYF.